Following are 25 T cell receptor beta chains from one sample sequenced in a study of OX40 agonist ivuxolimab in advanced cancers. The assay was immunoSEQ multiplex PCR, and TCRdb's table has in-frame clones only and misses some. The data contain some 39,000 clones, 88% of them singletons. The sample consisted of CD4+ or CD8+ T cells sorted from blood, taken in a trial of the OX40 agonist ivuxolimab. The receptors shown here come from an adult with an advanced solid tumor such as melanoma, head and neck, liver or kidney cancer.

This clone has just one count. This chain connects TRBV4-1 to TRBJ2-7; no clear D gene. The CDR3 covers 13 residues. Per the germline V gene, CDR1 is MGHRA and CDR2 is YSYEKL. Trimming pared 4 bases from V and 3 bases from J, leaving 10 bases between. CDR3 sequence reads: CASSPLKGYEQYF. The CDR3 DNA is TGCGCCAGCAGCCCCCTGAAGGGCTACGAGCAGTACTTC.

The rearrangement links TRBV10-3 to TRBJ2-7; possibly TRBD1 for D (7 bases). Germline V gene lookup returns CDR1 ENHRY and CDR2 SYGVKD. The CDR3 loop spans 12 amino acids. Trimming removed 9 bases at V and 2 bases at J, with 11 bases between. CDR3 sequence reads: CAISGGPYEQYF. The CDR3 DNA is TGTGCCATATCAGGGGGGCCCTACGAGCAGTACTTC.

As concerns this clone: Mismatch with germline at one junction end may stem from a read error. The rearrangement joins TRBV4-1 to TRBJ1-4; 7 nucleotides align to TRBD1. This CDR3 contains 20 residues. CDR1 and CDR2 (germline): MGHRA, YSYEKL. This CDR3 reads CAGSQEVGIQGFATNEKLFF. The CDR3, as DNA: TGCGCCGGCAGCCAAGAGGTGGGGATACAGGGGTTTGCAACTAATGAAAAACTGTTTTTT.

The V and J genes are TRBV5-8 and TRBJ2-5, with no clear D. The CDR3 is made up of 13 amino acids. V lost 4 bases and J 1 base, leaving 8 bases between the germline ends. The germline V gene encodes CDR1 SGHTS and CDR2 YDEGEE. The CDR3 bases are TGTGCCAGCAGCCGCTGGTTCCAAGAGACCCAGTACTTC. This sequence encodes CASSRWFQETQYF.

J is TRBJ1-2 and V is TRBV18, with D possibly being TRBD1 (5 bases). CDR3 size: 14 residues. The germline gives CDR1 KGHSH, CDR2 LQKENI. V lost 3 bases and J lost 4, with 12 bases in between. CDR3 amino acids: CASSPGKGPYGYTF. The CDR3 DNA follows: TGTGCCAGCTCACCTGGCAAGGGGCCCTATGGCTACACCTTC.

The chain couples TRBV6-1 to TRBJ2-7; D may be TRBD1 or TRBD2 (6 bases each). This CDR3 has 16 residues. Germline V gives CDR1 MNHNS, CDR2 SASEGT. Trimming stripped 4 bases from V and 4 bases from J, with 20 bases between. CDR3 bases: TGTGCCAGCAGTGTAGTAACGGGGGCCCCTGGGTACGAGCAGTACTTC. Protein product: CASSVVTGAPGYEQYF.

The chain carries TRBV10-3 and TRBJ2-1; 11 bases align to TRBD2. V lost 2 bases and J lost 0; bases outside the gene matches: 0. CDR1 and CDR2 (germline): ENHRY, SYGVKD. The CDR3 spans 16 residues. CDR3 nucleotides: TGTGCCATCAGTGAGGGGACTAGCGGCTCCTACAATGAGCAGTTCTTC. This encodes CAISEGTSGSYNEQFF.

The V gene is TRBV5-6, the J gene TRBJ1-1; D unresolved. The V gene's germline CDR1 is SGHDT and CDR2 YYEEEE. CDR3 length: 14 amino acids. Between the trimmed V and J ends, which lost 0 bases and 3 bases, there was a span of 9 bases. The CDR3 sequence is CASSLVVRDTEAFF. The CDR3 DNA reads as TGTGCCAGCAGCTTGGTAGTCAGAGACACTGAAGCTTTCTTT.

This chain connects TRBV28 to TRBJ2-1; D possibly corresponds to TRBD1 (5 bases). V was pared by 7 bases and J by 8 bases, with 21 bases between. Germline CDR1 MDHEN, CDR2 SYDVKM. This CDR3 spans 15 amino acids. DNA for the CDR3: TGTGCCAGCACCCCCGGTTCGCAGGGTATGGATGAGCAGTTCTTC. As protein: CASTPGSQGMDEQFF. The full variable domain, with the rest looked up from reference TRBV28 and TRBJ2-1, is DVKVTQSSRYLVKRTGEKVFLECVQDMDHENMFWYRQDPGLGLRLIYFSYDVKMKEKGDIPEGYSVSREKKERFSLILESASTNQTSMYLCASTPGSQGMDEQFFGPGTRLTVL.

The chain combines TRBV18 with TRBJ1-1, with 9 bases that match TRBD1. Germline CDR1 reads KGHSH; CDR2 reads LQKENI. CDR3 size: 18 residues. V was pared by 4 bases and J by 4 bases, with 16 bases of the junction left unmatched. The CDR3 DNA is TGTGCCAGCTCACTCTCGACCGGGACAGGGCGGAGAGGCACTGAAGCTTTCTTT. Its translation: CASSLSTGTGRRGTEAFF.

The chain has TRBV11-1 and TRBJ2-1; D might be TRBD2 (5 bases). Trimming cost V 5 bases and J 4 bases, with 24 bases left between them. There are 18 residues in the CDR3. Germline CDR1 is SGHAT and CDR2 is FQDESV (reference sequence). In DNA form, the CDR3 reads TGTGCCAGCAGCCCCGTCGGGTCGGGGTTGGAGCTTTACAATGAGCAGTTCTTC. This codes for CASSPVGSGLELYNEQFF.

The rearrangement joins TRBV6-1 to TRBJ2-7; TRBD1 agrees at 12 bases. This CDR3 contains 15 residues. Germline CDR1 MNHNS, CDR2 SASEGT. Unmatched junction bases numbered 4, after V lost 3 bases and J lost 4 bases. CDR3 loop: CASSEGTGGWYEQYF. The DNA of the CDR3 is TGTGCCAGCAGTGAGGGGACAGGGGGCTGGTACGAGCAGTACTTC.

This clone was seen only a few times. V is TRBV30 and J is TRBJ1-1; D unclear. The V end was cut by 5 bases, the J end by 5 bases, with 15 bases between. Germline CDR1 is GTSNPN and CDR2 is SVGIG (reference sequence). The CDR3 contains 13 residues. The CDR3 reads CAWARWGGTEAFF. The CDR3 nucleotides are TGTGCCTGGGCTCGTTGGGGAGGGACTGAAGCTTTCTTT.

The CDR3 DNA is TGTGCCAGCTCACCGCGACAGGGCACAGATACGCAGTATTTT. This translates into CASSPRQGTDTQYF. The rearrangement joins TRBV18 to TRBJ2-3; perhaps TRBD1 as D (6 bases). This CDR3 region has 14 residues. Trimming left V 3 bases short and J 1 base short, with 8 bases between. The germline gives CDR1 KGHSH, CDR2 LQKENI.

This rearrangement joins TRBV28 to TRBJ1-2, with TRBD1 matching 10 bases. V lost 8 bases and J lost 7; bases outside the gene matches: 7. Germline loops: CDR1 MDHEN, CDR2 SYDVKM. The CDR3 has 13 residues. The CDR3 region is CASHGQGESGYTF. For the CDR3, the DNA is TGTGCCAGCCACGGACAGGGGGAGAGTGGCTACACCTTC.

The rearrangement uses TRBV6-6 and TRBJ1-5, with D possibly being TRBD1 (6 bases). Trimming shortened V by 5 bases and J by 3 bases, and 8 bases separated the two germline ends. Germline loops: CDR1 MNHNY, CDR2 SVGAGI (reference sequence). The CDR3 is 13 amino acids. CDR3 sequence reads: CASSGQINQPQHF. The DNA for the CDR3 is TGTGCCAGCAGTGGACAGATCAATCAGCCCCAGCATTTT.

The chain employs TRBV5-1 and TRBJ2-3, with 7 bases that match TRBD1. CDR1 is SGHRS and CDR2 is YFSETQ in the germline V gene. The CDR3 spans 14 residues. The trim removed 0 bases at V and 7 bases at J, leaving 5 bases unmatched. Here the CDR3 reads CASSLGMTGNTQYF. The CDR3 region has the DNA TGCGCCAGCAGCTTGGGAATGACAGGGAATACGCAGTATTTT. The entire variable domain, with the rest obtained from reference TRBV5-1 and TRBJ2-3, is as follows: KAGVTQTPRYLIKTRGQQVTLSCSPISGHRSVSWYQQTPGQGLQFLFEYFSETQRNKGNFPGRFSGRQFSNSRSEMNVSTLELGDSALYLCASSLGMTGNTQYFGPGTRLTVL.

V and J are TRBV28 and TRBJ2-7; weak D call: TRBD2 (6 bases). V lost 2 bases, J lost 6 bases, and 14 bases lay in between. The CDR3 has 14 residues. Germline assignment: CDR1 MDHEN and CDR2 SYDVKM. The CDR3 region is CASSLPWRGSEQYF. The CDR3, as DNA: TGTGCCAGCAGTTTACCTTGGAGGGGTTCCGAGCAGTACTTC.

The chain recombines TRBV5-4 with TRBJ2-2; 10 nucleotides agree with TRBD2. After removal of 4 bases from V and 5 bases from J, the junction contained 8 bases not matched to a gene. From germline, CDR1 is SGHNT and CDR2 YYREEE (reference sequence). This CDR3 region has 16 residues. The CDR3: CASSTIAGGLTGELFF. CDR3 coding DNA: TGTGCCAGCAGCACAATAGCGGGGGGACTTACCGGGGAGCTGTTTTTT.

The chain links TRBV5-1 to TRBJ2-2; D not certain. This CDR3 region has 15 residues. The V gene's germline CDR1 is SGHRS and CDR2 YFSETQ. V was trimmed by 4 bases and J by 2 bases, leaving 12 bases between them. The CDR3 is CASSHGPLNTGELFF. The CDR3 DNA sequence: TGCGCCAGCAGCCACGGGCCCCTAAACACCGGGGAGCTGTTTTTT. Drawing the rest from reference TRBV5-1 and TRBJ2-2, the complete variable domain is KAGVTQTPRYLIKTRGQQVTLSCSPISGHRSVSWYQQTPGQGLQFLFEYFSETQRNKGNFPGRFSGRQFSNSRSEMNVSTLELGDSALYLCASSHGPLNTGELFFGEGSRLTVL.

The V and J genes are TRBV2 and TRBJ1-3; D remains ambiguous. This CDR3 comprises 16 residues. The germline V and J ends were trimmed by 5 bases and 0 bases, with 14 bases remaining between them. Germline V CDR1 and CDR2: SNHLY, FYNNEI. The CDR3 DNA reads TGTGCCAGCAGTCGATCGACGGCAACCTCTGGAAACACCATATATTTT. Translated: CASSRSTATSGNTIYF.

The chain employs TRBV25-1 and TRBJ2-2; TRBD1 matches 9 bases. In germline, CDR1 is MGHDK, CDR2 SYGVNS. The length of the CDR3 is 15 residues. V dropped 4 bases and J dropped 3; count of bases not matched to a gene: 3. The CDR3 reads CASSVTGGYTGELFF. The CDR3 DNA reads TGTGCCAGCAGTGTGACAGGGGGATACACCGGGGAGCTGTTTTTT.

This sequence joins TRBV2 and TRBJ2-1, with TRBD2 matching over 9 bases. J lost 2 bases, V lost 5 bases, and 13 bases had no gene match. The CDR3 runs 18 residues. From germline, CDR1 is SNHLY and CDR2 FYNNEI. In DNA, the CDR3 is TGTGCCAGCAGTTCTAGCGGGACTCGAGTCGGGGCCTACAATGAGCAGTTCTTC. It encodes CASSSSGTRVGAYNEQFF. The full variable domain, rest sourced from reference TRBV2 and TRBJ2-1, is EPEVTQTPSHQVTQMGQEVILRCVPISNHLYFYWYRQILGQKVEFLVSFYNNEISEKSEIFDDQFSVERPDGSNFTLKIRSTKLEDSAMYFCASSSSGTRVGAYNEQFFGPGTRLTVL.

The chain is built from TRBV5-1 and TRBJ1-3; D ambiguous. This CDR3 has 16 residues. V lost 0 bases to trimming and J lost 0 bases, with 10 bases between them. Germline loops: CDR1 SGHRS, CDR2 YFSETQ. For the CDR3, the DNA is TGCGCCAGCAGCTTGGCCTTGCAAACCTCTGGAAACACCATATATTTT. Translation: CASSLALQTSGNTIYF.

The V and J genes are TRBV29-1 and TRBJ2-3, with D maybe TRBD1 (6 bases). The CDR3 extends over 14 amino acids. CDR1 and CDR2 from the germline V gene are SQVTM and ANQGSEA. The V and J ends lost 4 bases and 6 bases respectively, with 17 bases between them. CDR3 sequence: CSVVSGGGKDTQYF. CDR3 bases: TGCAGCGTTGTCAGCGGTGGGGGCAAGGATACGCAGTATTTT.